The clone carrying this T cell receptor (beta chain) was counted ten times or more. Its antigen is as yet unknown. The record originates from a study of regulatory T cells in long-lasting Graves disease. Broader study findings: TRBV28, TRBJ1-2 and TRBJ2-5 emerged as the favored segments in persistent disease.

The V gene's germline CDR1 is MDHEN and CDR2 SYDVKM. Trimming removed 5 bases at V and 7 bases at J, with 9 bases between. The length of the CDR3 is 11 residues. The sample's time point: newly diagnosed GD, antithyroid drugs for less than 3 months. PBMCs were the source of the RNA used for TCR sequencing. Tubes containing EDTA received approximately 8.7 milliliters of drawn peripheral blood. Arm-PCR of CDR3 regions with iRepertoire HTBI primers generated TCR beta libraries. TCRdb independently ran MiXCR on the multiplex PCR reads; one entry per CDR3 protein. The data show 500,000 or so distinct CDR3 sequences, with roughly 17% seen just once and 9.5% to 15% held by the top ten. These data also featured in a second study, about T cells in Graves' hyperthyroidism and ophthalmopathy.

This rearrangement joins TRBV28 to TRBJ2-7, with unresolved D. The receptor was isolated from a man aged 40-55 years with Graves disease. This specimen was peripheral blood mononuclear cells (PBMCs), taken at new diagnosis, from a patient treated with antithyroid drugs. In DNA, the CDR3 is TGTGCCAGCAGTCTCATGGGGGAGCAGTACTTC. It codes for CASSLMGEQYF.